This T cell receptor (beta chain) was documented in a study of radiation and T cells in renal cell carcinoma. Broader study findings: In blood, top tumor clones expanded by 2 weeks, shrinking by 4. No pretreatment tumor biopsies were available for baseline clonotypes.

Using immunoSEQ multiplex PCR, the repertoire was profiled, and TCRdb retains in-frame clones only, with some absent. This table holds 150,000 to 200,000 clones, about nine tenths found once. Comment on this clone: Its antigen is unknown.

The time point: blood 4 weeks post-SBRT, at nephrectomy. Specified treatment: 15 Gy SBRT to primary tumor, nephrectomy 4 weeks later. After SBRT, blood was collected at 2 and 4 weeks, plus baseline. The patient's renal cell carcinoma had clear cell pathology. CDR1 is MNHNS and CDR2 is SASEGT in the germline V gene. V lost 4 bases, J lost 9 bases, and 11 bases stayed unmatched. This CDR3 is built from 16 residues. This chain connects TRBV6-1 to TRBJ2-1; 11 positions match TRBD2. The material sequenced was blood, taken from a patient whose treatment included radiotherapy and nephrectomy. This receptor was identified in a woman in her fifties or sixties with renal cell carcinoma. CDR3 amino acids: CASSVVSGGAAVEQFF. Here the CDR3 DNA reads TGTGCCAGCAGTGTTGTTAGCGGGGGGGCCGCCGTTGAGCAGTTCTTC.